This T cell receptor beta chain was captured by sequencing in a study of Ad26.COV2.S vaccination and SARS-CoV-2 variants. On the study more broadly: Donor participated within the Ad26.COV2.S arm of the COV1001 trial. Points from the study as a whole: Breadth and depth estimates from TCRs may understate total T cell responses. A substantial breadth of spike-specific CD8+ and CD4+ T cell responses after vaccination has been reported.

Specified treatment: around 19 received Ad26.COV2.S at low or high dose, single or two shots; about five received placebo; per-sample allocation not given. The investigators took samples on day 63 after the first vaccine or placebo injection. V lost 0 bases and J lost 12, with 11 bases in between. Germline CDR1 reads MNHEY; CDR2 reads SVGAGI. CDR3 length: 13 amino acids. The repertoire was sequenced with immunoSEQ multiplex PCR; TCRdb's copy has only in-frame clones and lacks some. Of over 400,000 clones in the sample, about nine tenths were seen once. On this clone itself: As yet, its antigen is unknown.

This chain connects TRBV6-5 to TRBJ1-4, with D possibly TRBD1 on 5 matching bases. This receptor was taken from a person between 18 and 59 years old who received the Ad26.COV2.S COVID-19 vaccine or a placebo. The sequenced sample was peripheral blood, obtained in a trial of Ad26.COV2.S vaccine versus placebo. This chain's CDR3 is CASSYSGLSELFF. CDR3 DNA sequence: TGTGCCAGCAGTTACTCGGGACTCTCTGAACTGTTTTTT.